This TCR beta chain is from a study of blood T cells in healthy people across ages. Notes on the study in general: Diversity estimates from one million T cells were considered underestimates.

This clonotype was seen only a few times. Its antigen is not known. Compared with germline, one end of the junction differs, possibly owing to a read error. This CDR3 spans 12 amino acids. CDR1 SQVTM and CDR2 ANQGSEA come from the germline V gene. The authors ran a second PCR of roughly 6 to 12 cycles using a sample-barcoded 5' primer and a J-beta primer mix. MiXCR, run by TCRdb on the 5' RACE reads, gives a single entry per CDR3 protein. The sample lists roughly 800,000 distinct CDR3 sequences, roughly 24% seen once, with over 2.5% in the top ten. These sequences were also reported in another study, on T cells of mothers and their children. That paper notes: Donors comprised a few healthy Caucasian mothers plus their six children. Every microgram of extracted RNA entered cDNA synthesis, around 1.6 ug per 15 ul.

This TCR was sampled from a boy younger than 18 in good health. The chain has TRBV29-1 and TRBJ1-2; 7 bases map to TRBD1. The sequenced material came from blood. This chain's CDR3 is CGVGTVRRGYTF. The DNA for the CDR3 is TGCGGCGTGGGGACAGTGAGAAGGGGCTACACCTTC.